This T cell receptor beta chain was sequenced in a study of T-cell reconstitution after alpha-beta-depleted transplantation in children. Findings and limits, study-wide: Diversity and T-cell counts at one year after transplant derived mostly from new T cells. Recipient T cells and thymic progenitors that survived were the source of the high TCRbeta diversity seen at day 60 in some patients. Expanded graft clones numbering several hundred reportedly gave rise to alpha-beta T cells about two months after transplant.

Construction of the TCRbeta library involved unique molecular identifiers. Each CDR3 protein is one row after TCRdb ran MiXCR on the PCR reads. The sample has 200,000 or so distinct CDR3 sequences; approximately 7% are singletons. Germline V lookup: CDR1 MDHEN, CDR2 SYDVKM. The V gene lost 7 bases and the J gene lost 4 bases, with 14 bases spanning the gap. The CDR3 loop spans 14 amino acids. This clonotype was seen a handful of times. What it recognizes is unknown. Sequenced material: PBMCs, taken before TCRalphabeta/CD19-depleted stem cell transplant. The chain uses TRBV28 and TRBJ1-5, with D unresolved. The TCR comes from a boy between 2 and 10 years old with acute lymphoblastic leukemia, due to receive a stem cell transplant. The CDR3 is CASKGGQANQPQHF. Written as DNA, the CDR3 is TGTGCCAGCAAGGGCGGCCAGGCTAATCAGCCCCAGCATTTT.